Given below is one T cell receptor beta chain in context. The data stem from a study of cytomegalovirus exposure and HLA in healthy donors. Primers: 60 Vbeta forward and 13 Jbeta reverse. Assay used: immunoSEQ multiplex PCR; TCRdb lists only in-frame clones, some missing. The sample lists about 120,000 clones, about 80% seen once, with just over 1% in the top ten. From germline, CDR1 is SGHNT and CDR2 YYREEE (reference sequence). J lost 12 bases, V lost 9 bases, and 14 bases had no gene match. The CDR3 runs 12 residues. This chain links TRBV5-4 with TRBJ1-1, with 7 nucleotides matching TRBD1. Input material: PBMCs. This receptor was identified in a human donor in good health. As DNA, the CDR3 is TGTGCCACCCCGGGGGCAGGGGGAGCTTCTTTCTTT. The encoded protein is CATPGAGGASFF.